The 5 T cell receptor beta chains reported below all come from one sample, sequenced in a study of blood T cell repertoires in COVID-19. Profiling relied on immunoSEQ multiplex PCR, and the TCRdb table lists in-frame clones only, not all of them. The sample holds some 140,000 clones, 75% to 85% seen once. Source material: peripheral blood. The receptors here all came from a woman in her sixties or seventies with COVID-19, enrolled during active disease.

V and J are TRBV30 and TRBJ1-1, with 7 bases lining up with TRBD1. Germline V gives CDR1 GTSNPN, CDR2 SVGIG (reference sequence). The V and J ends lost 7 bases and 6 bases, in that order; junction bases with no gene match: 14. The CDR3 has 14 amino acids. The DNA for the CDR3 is TGTGCCTTAACCTTGACAGGGTCCTTTGCTGAAGCTTTCTTT. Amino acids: CALTLTGSFAEAFF.

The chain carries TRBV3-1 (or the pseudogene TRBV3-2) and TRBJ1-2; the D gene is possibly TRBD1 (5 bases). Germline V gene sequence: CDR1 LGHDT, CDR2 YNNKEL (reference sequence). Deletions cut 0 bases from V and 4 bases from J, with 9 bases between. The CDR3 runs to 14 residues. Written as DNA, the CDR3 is TGTGCCAGCAGCCAAGATGACAGTCTCTATGGCTACACCTTC. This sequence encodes CASSQDDSLYGYTF.

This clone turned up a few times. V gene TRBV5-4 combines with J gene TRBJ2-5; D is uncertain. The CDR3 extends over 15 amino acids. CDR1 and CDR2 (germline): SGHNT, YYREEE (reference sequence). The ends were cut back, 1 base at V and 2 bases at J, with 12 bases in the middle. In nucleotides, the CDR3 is TGTGCCAGCAGCTTGACCGTAGGAGAACAAGAGACCCAGTACTTC. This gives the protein CASSLTVGEQETQYF.

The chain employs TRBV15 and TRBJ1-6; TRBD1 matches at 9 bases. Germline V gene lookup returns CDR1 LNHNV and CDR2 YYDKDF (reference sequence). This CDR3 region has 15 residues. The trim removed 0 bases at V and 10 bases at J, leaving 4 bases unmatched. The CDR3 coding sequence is TGTGCCACCAGCAGAGAGACAGGGGGATACTCACCCCTCCACTTT. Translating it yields CATSRETGGYSPLHF.

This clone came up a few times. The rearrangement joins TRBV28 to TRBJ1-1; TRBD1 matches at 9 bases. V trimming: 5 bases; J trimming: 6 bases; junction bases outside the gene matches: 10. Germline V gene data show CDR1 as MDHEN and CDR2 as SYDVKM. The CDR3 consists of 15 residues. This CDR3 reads CASSPGTGYPPEAFF. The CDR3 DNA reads TGTGCCAGCAGTCCAGGGACAGGGTATCCCCCTGAAGCTTTCTTT. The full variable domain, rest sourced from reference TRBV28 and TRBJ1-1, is DVKVTQSSRYLVKRTGEKVFLECVQDMDHENMFWYRQDPGLGLRLIYFSYDVKMKEKGDIPEGYSVSREKKERFSLILESASTNQTSMYLCASSPGTGYPPEAFFGQGTRLTVV.